This T cell receptor (beta chain) was identified in a study of blood T cell repertoires in COVID-19. Turning to the study itself: The cDNA or gDNA used as material had been derived from T cells, B-cell-depleted T cells, or PBMCs.

Methods used by the authors: It was from reference gene primer amplification that nucleated cell counts were estimated. Here immunoSEQ multiplex PCR was the method, and the copy in TCRdb shows in-frame clones only, minus some. That table gives V, J and clone size, and the DNA gave D and trimming. The sample includes about 180,000 clones, approximately 88% of them seen just once. V gave up 6 bases and J gave up 9 bases; unmatched junction bases: 11. The CDR3 spans 14 residues. Germline lookup yields CDR1 MGHDK and CDR2 SYGVNS. The chain joins TRBV25-1 to TRBJ2-1; 7 bases map to TRBD1. The specimen was peripheral blood. The sequence was obtained from a woman in her 30s with acute or convalescent COVID-19. The CDR3 DNA is TGTGCCAGCAGAGGGACAGCCCCCTACGGTGAGCAGTTCTTC. This codes for CASRGTAPYGEQFF.